The rows below give T cell receptor beta chains drawn from one sample of a study of CD8+ T cells in alopecia areata. Profiled with immunoSEQ multiplex PCR; TCRdb holds only in-frame clones, not every one. The repertoire includes 200,000 or so clones, 50% to 60% of them detected once, and less than 0.6% sits in the top ten. The source material was CD4+ T cells sorted from blood, sampled at week 0. The receptors shown here come from a human donor with alopecia areata. CDR3s include the opening cysteine and the closing phenylalanine or tryptophan. A D gene is named only where the DNA matches it firmly. The size entry is marked missing in some rows and otherwise reads once, few, many or a size class.

J | V | size | D | DNA | CDR3
TRBJ2-5 | TRBV2 | few | - | TGTGCCAGCAGTGAAGGTCCATACCAAGAGACCCAGTACTTC | CASSEGPYQETQYF
TRBJ2-7 | TRBV2 | - | - | TGTGCCAGCAGGGCGCAGGGCAGTTCCTACGAGCAGTACTTC | CASRAQGSSYEQYF
TRBJ1-2 | TRBV25-1 | few | - | TGTGCCAGCAGTGAAGGGGGCGCTAACTATGGCTACACCTTC | CASSEGGANYGYTF
TRBJ2-7 | TRBV2 | - | TRBD2 | TGTGCCAGCAGTGGACTAGCGGGCCGAGGCCTCTACGAGCAGTACTTC | CASSGLAGRGLYEQYF
TRBJ2-7 | TRBV5-1 | - | TRBD1 | TGCGCCAGCCGAAGGACAGGGGGCTACGAGCAGTACTTC | CASRRTGGYEQYF
TRBJ1-1 | TRBV6-5 | - | - | TGTGCCAGCAGAAACAGTAACTTGAACACTGAAGCTTTCTTT | CASRNSNLNTEAFF
TRBJ1-1 | TRBV19 | - | TRBD1 | TGTGCCAGTACTAGAGTCCCGGGACAGTATAACACTGAAGCTTTCTTT | CASTRVPGQYNTEAFF
TRBJ1-2 | TRBV6-5 | - | - | TGTGCCAGCAGCCGACCGGGGGCGGGTTATGGCTACACCTTC | CASSRPGAGYGYTF
TRBJ2-2 | TRBV29-1 | - | TRBD1 | TGCAGCGTTGTGCAGGGGGCTGGGAGCGGGGAGCTGTTTTTT | CSVVQGAGSGELFF
TRBJ1-1 | TRBV7-9 | few | - | TGTGCCAGCAGCTTAGCCTTAGATCGGGCTTTCTTT | CASSLALDRAFF
TRBJ2-3 | TRBV5-1 | few | TRBD2 | TGCGCCAGCAGCCCTATGGCTAGCGGGGGCACAGATACGCAGTATTTT | CASSPMASGGTDTQYF
TRBJ1-2 | TRBV27 | few | TRBD1 | TGTGCCAGCAGGATGACAACAGGGGCGCAGGTCTATGGCTACACCTTC | CASRMTTGAQVYGYTF
TRBJ2-3 | TRBV5-1 | - | - | TGCGCCAGCAGCTTGGACCGGGCCGCCACAGATACGCAGTATTTT | CASSLDRAATDTQYF
TRBJ2-2 | TRBV5-1 | - | TRBD1 | TGCGCCAGCAGCCTTCTTGACAGGGTAAACACCGGGGAGCTGTTTTTT | CASSLLDRVNTGELFF
TRBJ1-2 | TRBV4-1 | - | TRBD1 | TGCGCCAGCAGCCAAACCGGGACAGGGTCGTCTAACTATGGCTACACCTTC | CASSQTGTGSSNYGYTF
TRBJ2-3 | TRBV2 | - | TRBD1 | TGTGCCCTGTTTGTGACAGGGAACACAGATACGCAGTATTTT | CALFVTGNTDTQYF
TRBJ1-6 | TRBV6-1 | few | - | TGTGCCAGCATGGTGGGTCCATATAATTCACCCCTCCACTTT | CASMVGPYNSPLHF
TRBJ1-2 | TRBV15 | few | - | TGTGCCACCAGCAGAGAACGATCTTCGGGTGGCTACACCTTC | CATSRERSSGGYTF